This T cell receptor beta chain is from a study of T cell repertoires in cytomegalovirus infection. In the study overall: CMV infection plus the matching HLA type was flagged by public TCR beta signatures.

With regard to this clonotype: The antigen remains undetermined.

TCRdb used MiXCR to reprocess the reads, holding one entry per CDR3 protein. The data hold some 450,000 distinct CDR3 sequences, with approximately 33% observed a single time. Study-level findings and limits: The study identified carriers of CMV plus the relevant HLA from cumulative public TCR beta family frequency. The ex vivo response showed dominance by HLA-C-restricted CMV-specific TCR beta clonotypes.

This CDR3 is built from 15 residues. V dropped 1 base and J dropped 5 bases, with 12 bases sitting between them. Per the germline V gene, CDR1 is MGHDK and CDR2 is SYGVNS. J is TRBJ2-1 and V is TRBV25-1; D is tentatively TRBD1 or TRBD2 (5 bases each). This sequence originates from a human donor in good health (CMV status not recorded). Some clones in this sample may be carry-over from other donors' samples. Sequencing was carried out using PBMCs. This chain's CDR3 is CASSEWDPINNEQFF. The CDR3 region has the DNA TGTGCCAGCAGTGAATGGGACCCTATCAACAATGAGCAGTTCTTC.